This T cell receptor (beta chain) was recorded in a study of control samples from healthy donors and cancer patients. This clone appeared a few times. TCRdb keeps only in-frame clones here, not all; method: immunoSEQ multiplex PCR. The table has 90,000 to 130,000 clones, approximately 82% seen once. CDR1 and CDR2 (germline): SNHLY, FYNNEI. V lost 6 bases to trimming and J lost 4 bases; unmatched junction nucleotides: 8. The CDR3 spans 16 residues. This sequence was found in a man in his late teens or twenties in good health. The chain employs TRBV2 and TRBJ2-2; 10 bases fit TRBD1. The material sequenced was blood. Here the CDR3 reads CASRRDRGSATGELFF. CDR3 sequence (DNA): TGTGCCAGCAGGCGGGACAGGGGATCGGCCACCGGGGAGCTGTTTTTT. The full variable domain, its missing parts supplied by reference TRBV2 and TRBJ2-2, is EPEVTQTPSHQVTQMGQEVILRCVPISNHLYFYWYRQILGQKVEFLVSFYNNEISEKSEIFDDQFSVERPDGSNFTLKIRSTKLEDSAMYFCASRRDRGSATGELFFGEGSRLTVL.